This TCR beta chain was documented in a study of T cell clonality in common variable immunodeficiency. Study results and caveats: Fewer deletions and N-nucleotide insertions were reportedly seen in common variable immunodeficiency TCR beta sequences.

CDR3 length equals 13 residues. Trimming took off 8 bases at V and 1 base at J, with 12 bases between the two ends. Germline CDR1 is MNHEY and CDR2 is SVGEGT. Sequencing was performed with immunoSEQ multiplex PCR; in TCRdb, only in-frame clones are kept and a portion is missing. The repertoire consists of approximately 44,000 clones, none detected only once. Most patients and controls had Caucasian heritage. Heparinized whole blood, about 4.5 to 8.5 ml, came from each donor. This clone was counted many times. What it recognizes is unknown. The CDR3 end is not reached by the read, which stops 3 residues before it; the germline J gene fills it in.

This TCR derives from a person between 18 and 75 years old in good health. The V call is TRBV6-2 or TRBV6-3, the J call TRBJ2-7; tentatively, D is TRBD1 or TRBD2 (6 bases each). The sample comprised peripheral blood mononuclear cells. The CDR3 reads CASAGHKSYEQYF. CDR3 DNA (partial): TGTGCCAGCGCGGGACATAAATCCTACGAG.